These 27 T cell receptor beta chains were all obtained from the same sample, sequenced in a study of T cell responses to AZD1222 COVID-19 vaccine. TCRdb's copy holds only in-frame clones and misses some; the assay was immunoSEQ multiplex PCR. The data show some 110,000 clones, roughly nine tenths seen once. The sample in question was peripheral blood, obtained on day 0 of AZD1222 vaccination. Receptor source: an adult in good health.

The rearrangement joins TRBV3-1 (or the pseudogene TRBV3-2) to TRBJ1-1, with TRBD1 identical over 11 bases. The germline V gene has CDR1 LGHDT and CDR2 YNNKEL (reference sequence). Trimming took 5 bases from V and 8 from J; bases not matched to a gene: 7. CDR3 length: 14 amino acids. This chain's CDR3 is CASSARDRGNEAFF. The CDR3 DNA follows: TGTGCCAGCAGCGCCCGGGACAGGGGGAACGAAGCTTTCTTT.

The rearrangement uses TRBV14 and TRBJ2-1, with 8 positions matching TRBD2. CDR1 and CDR2 (germline): SGHDN, FVKESK. The CDR3 sequence is 16 residues long. The ends lost 6 bases at V and 6 bases at J; junction bases unmatched: 13. CDR3 protein: CASSPLSGSLANEQFF. The CDR3 DNA reads TGTGCCAGCAGTCCCTTAAGCGGGAGCCTGGCCAATGAGCAGTTCTTC.

The V and J genes are TRBV27 and TRBJ1-6; unclear D gene. This CDR3 region has 14 residues. Trimming pared 6 bases from V and 8 bases from J, leaving 14 bases between. CDR1 and CDR2 (germline): MNHEY, SMNVEV (reference sequence). CDR3 DNA: TGTGCCAGCAGGTGGACGGTCGTGGATTCACCCCTCCACTTT. As protein: CASRWTVVDSPLHF.

This chain links TRBV19 with TRBJ2-2; D remains unclear. The length of the CDR3 is 14 residues. Trimming cost V 4 bases and J 6 bases, with 12 bases left between them. Germline CDR1 is LNHDA and CDR2 is SQIVND (reference sequence). CDR3 sequence reads: CASSTRHPPGELFF. The CDR3 DNA is TGTGCCAGTAGTACCCGACACCCACCCGGGGAGCTGTTTTTT.

This chain links TRBV9 with TRBJ1-2; D is ambiguous. Germline V gives CDR1 SGDLS, CDR2 YYNGEE. Trimming cost V 4 bases and J 5 bases, with 15 bases left between them. The CDR3 is 14 residues long. DNA of the CDR3: TGTGCCAGCAGCCTTCCGGAGAGTGATTATGGCTACACCTTC. Residues: CASSLPESDYGYTF.

This clone was seen a handful of times. The gene calls are TRBV19 and TRBJ2-5; possibly TRBD2 for D (6 bases). V shed 5 bases and J shed 4 bases, with 20 bases lying between them. Germline V gene lookup returns CDR1 LNHDA and CDR2 SQIVND (reference sequence). The CDR3 spans 16 residues. CDR3 protein: CASSSLWGVGLETQYF. CDR3 bases: TGTGCCAGTAGTTCCCTCTGGGGGGTGGGATTAGAGACCCAGTACTTC.

The chain couples TRBV3-1 (or the pseudogene TRBV3-2) to TRBJ1-2, with TRBD1 identical over 10 bases. V shed 3 bases and J 6 bases; nucleotides not matched to a gene: 7. CDR1 is LGHDT, CDR2 YNNKEL, per germline (reference sequence). CDR3 length equals 15 residues. The CDR3 loop reads CASSHRSGQGNGYTF. The CDR3 nucleotides are TGTGCCAGCAGCCACCGCTCGGGACAGGGGAATGGCTACACCTTC.

This chain uses TRBV11-2 with TRBJ1-1; D ambiguous. Trimming removed 0 bases at V and 0 bases at J, with 11 bases between. Germline V CDR1 and CDR2: SGHAT, FQNNGV. CDR3 length: 16 amino acids. DNA for the CDR3: TGTGCCAGCAGCTTAGAGTTCGGGAAAATGAACACTGAAGCTTTCTTT. Translating gives CASSLEFGKMNTEAFF.

This chain joins TRBV7-9 and TRBJ2-1; 8 nucleotides line up with TRBD2. The V and J ends lost 11 bases and 4 bases, in that order; junction bases with no gene match: 4. The CDR3 loop spans 12 amino acids. Germline CDR1 SEHNR, CDR2 FQNEAQ (reference sequence). Here the CDR3 reads CAGAGGYNEQFF. The CDR3 coding sequence is TGTGCCGGGGCGGGGGGTTACAATGAGCAGTTCTTC.

The chain couples TRBV9 to TRBJ2-4; D may be TRBD1 (5 bases). Germline CDR1 SGDLS, CDR2 YYNGEE. V gave up 4 bases and J gave up 3 bases, with 20 bases separating them. The CDR3 loop spans 17 amino acids. DNA of the CDR3: TGTGCCAGCAGCACCACAGAAGGGGTGTATGGCAAAAACATTCAGTACTTC. Translation: CASSTTEGVYGKNIQYF.

This chain joins TRBV7-3 and TRBJ2-2; tentatively, D is TRBD2 (6 bases). This CDR3 has 16 residues. CDR1 and CDR2 (germline): SGHTA, FQGTGA. Trimming took 1 base from V and 1 from J, leaving 10 bases between them. The CDR3 spells CASSLIAGWNTGELFF. CDR3 nucleotides: TGTGCCAGCAGCTTAATTGCGGGGTGGAACACCGGGGAGCTGTTTTTT. Filled out from reference TRBV7-3 and TRBJ2-2, the complete variable domain reads GAGVSQTPSNKVTEKGKYVELRCDPISGHTALYWYRQSLGQGPEFLIYFQGTGAADDSGLPNDRFFAVRPEGSVSTLKIQRTERGDSAVYLCASSLIAGWNTGELFFGEGSRLTVL.

This chain uses TRBV5-8 with TRBJ1-1; TRBD1 is a possible D gene (6 bases). The CDR3 covers 14 residues. The V end was cut by 2 bases, the J end by 2 bases, with 10 bases between. Germline V gives CDR1 SGHTS, CDR2 YDEGEE. The CDR3 nucleotides read TGTGCCAGCAGCTTTGGACAGATCAACACTGAAGCTTTCTTT. Amino acids: CASSFGQINTEAFF.

V usage is TRBV2 and J usage is TRBJ2-2, with a tentative D call TRBD1 (7 bases). There are 15 residues in the CDR3. The germline CDR1 and CDR2 sequences are SNHLY and FYNNEI. Trimming shortened V by 5 bases and J by 4 bases, and 14 bases separated the two germline ends. CDR3 nucleotide sequence: TGTGCCAGCAGTTTTTCCCAGGGGGGCACCGGGGAGCTGTTTTTT. It yields the protein CASSFSQGGTGELFF.

This clone was seen only once. V is TRBV7-2 and J is TRBJ1-6; D perhaps matches TRBD1 (5 bases). V lost 5 bases, J lost 10 bases, and 18 bases lay in between. There are 15 residues in the CDR3. Germline V CDR1 and CDR2: SGHTA, FQGNSA. The CDR3 nucleotides are TGTGCCAGCAGCCTTATAGGGGCGTTGGGGTCACCCCTCCACTTT. This gives the protein CASSLIGALGSPLHF. Supplemented by reference TRBV7-2 and TRBJ1-6, the full variable domain reads GAGVSQSPSNKVTEKGKDVELRCDPISGHTALYWYRQSLGQGLEFLIYFQGNSAPDKSGLPSDRFSAERTGGSVSTLTIQRTQQEDSAVYLCASSLIGALGSPLHFGNGTRLTVT.

The genes are TRBV4-2 and TRBJ1-2, with unresolved D. Germline assignment: CDR1 LGHNA and CDR2 YNFKEQ. The CDR3 spans 13 residues. Trimming removed 1 base at V and 8 bases at J, with 11 bases between. The CDR3 here is CASSQGRENGYTF. DNA of the CDR3: TGTGCCAGCAGCCAAGGACGGGAAAACGGCTACACCTTC.

The rearrangement uses TRBV27 and TRBJ2-1; 7 positions agree with TRBD1. Per the germline V gene, CDR1 is MNHEY and CDR2 is SMNVEV (reference sequence). The CDR3 runs to 15 residues. V shed 1 base, J shed 6 bases, and the junction held 6 bases outside the gene matches. CDR3 DNA sequence: TGTGCCAGCAGTTTATTTACAGGGGCGGCCAATGAGCAGTTCTTC. This encodes CASSLFTGAANEQFF.

The chain couples TRBV7-2 to TRBJ2-5; 10 bases fit TRBD1. This CDR3 spans 14 amino acids. J was trimmed by 4 bases and V by 5 bases; bases with no gene match: 4. Germline-derived CDR1 and CDR2 are SGHTA and FQGNSA. The CDR3 here is CASSRQGARETQYF. The DNA of the CDR3 is TGTGCCAGCAGCAGACAGGGGGCCCGAGAGACCCAGTACTTC.

This chain uses TRBV2 with TRBJ1-1, with a weak D call TRBD1 (5 bases). Germline CDR1 and CDR2: SNHLY and FYNNEI. The V end was cut by 7 bases, the J end by 1 base, with 13 bases between. The CDR3 length is 14 residues. The CDR3 DNA reads as TGTGCCAGCACAATCGGAGGGACGAACACTGAAGCTTTCTTT. This sequence encodes CASTIGGTNTEAFF.

V usage is TRBV3-1 (or the pseudogene TRBV3-2) and J usage is TRBJ2-3, with D maybe TRBD2 (7 bases). The length of the CDR3 is 15 residues. In germline, CDR1 is LGHDT, CDR2 YNNKEL (reference sequence). Trimming stripped 7 bases from V and 5 bases from J, with 19 bases between. CDR3 nucleotides: TGTGCCAGCACAAGAGGGGGGGGGCATGGAGATACGCAGTATTTT. Encoded protein: CASTRGGGHGDTQYF.

The CDR3 DNA reads as TGTGCCAGCACCCCGCGGGGAGAAACAGATACGCAGTATTTT. Protein: CASTPRGETDTQYF. V usage is TRBV9 and J usage is TRBJ2-3, with a weak D call TRBD2 (6 bases). Germline CDR1 is SGDLS and CDR2 is YYNGEE. Trimming pared 6 bases from V and 3 bases from J, leaving 14 bases between. This CDR3 has 14 residues. Combining the CDR3 with reference TRBV9 and TRBJ2-3 gives the whole variable domain DSGVTQTPKHLITATGQRVTLRCSPRSGDLSVYWYQQSLDQGLQFLIQYYNGEERAKGNILERFSAQQFPDLHSELNLSSLELGDSALYFCASTPRGETDTQYFGPGTRLTVL.

The chain couples TRBV7-2 to TRBJ2-1, with 9 bases aligning to TRBD2. V lost 5 bases to trimming and J lost 5 bases; unmatched junction nucleotides: 7. Germline lookup yields CDR1 SGHTA and CDR2 FQGNSA. The CDR3 has 15 amino acids. CDR3 sequence reads: CASSPRRGGDNEQFF. In DNA form, the CDR3 reads TGTGCCAGCAGCCCTCGGCGGGGGGGGGACAATGAGCAGTTCTTC.

This clone appeared a few times. At one of its ends the junction is not consistent with the germline gene, which may arise from a read error. The rearrangement joins TRBV2 to TRBJ1-1; 7 bases line up with TRBD1. Germline-derived CDR1 and CDR2 are SNHLY and FYNNEI. This CDR3 is 14 amino acids long. The CDR3 sequence is CASREGGEGTEAFF. The DNA of the CDR3 is TGTGCCAGCAGGGAAGGGGGCGAAGGTACTGAAGCTTTCTTT.

The V and J genes are TRBV2 and TRBJ1-6; no reliable D call. Germline values: CDR1 SNHLY, CDR2 FYNNEI. This CDR3 comprises 16 residues. Trimming removed 5 bases at V and 7 bases at J, with 18 bases between. The CDR3 bases are TGTGCCAGCAGTCCGGACCCAAGACGGACCAATTCACCCCTCCACTTT. Its translation is CASSPDPRRTNSPLHF. Together with reference TRBV2 and TRBJ1-6, the CDR3 gives the full variable domain: EPEVTQTPSHQVTQMGQEVILRCVPISNHLYFYWYRQILGQKVEFLVSFYNNEISEKSEIFDDQFSVERPDGSNFTLKIRSTKLEDSAMYFCASSPDPRRTNSPLHFGNGTRLTVT.

Notes on this clone: One end of the junction is discordant with germline, which a read error may explain. The V call is TRBV7-2, the J call TRBJ2-2; 10 bases match TRBD2. Germline loops: CDR1 SGHTA, CDR2 FQGNSA. The CDR3 sequence is 17 residues long. CDR3 sequence reads: CASSLGGLADYTGELFF. DNA of the CDR3: TGTGCCAGCAGCTTAGGTGGACTAGCGGATTACACCGGAGAGCTGTTTTTT.

This clone has more than one count but fewer than ten. This chain uses TRBV24-1 with TRBJ2-2; D unclear. V lost 5 bases and J lost 4, with 4 bases in between. This CDR3 has 12 amino acids. The germline CDR1 and CDR2 sequences are KGHDR and SFDVKD. The CDR3 reads CATSGITGELFF. CDR3 DNA: TGTGCCACCAGTGGAATCACCGGGGAGCTGTTTTTT.

The J gene is TRBJ2-1, the V gene TRBV7-2; D is undetermined. Trimming pared 5 bases from V and 4 bases from J, leaving 9 bases between. Germline V lookup: CDR1 SGHTA, CDR2 FQGNSA. The CDR3 is 13 amino acids. CDR3 region: CASSPFGYNEQFF. For the CDR3, the DNA is TGTGCCAGCAGCCCCTTCGGGTACAATGAGCAGTTCTTC.

This clone was counted once. The chain uses TRBV6-6 and TRBJ1-2; weak D call: TRBD1 (6 bases). Germline loops: CDR1 MNHNY, CDR2 SVGAGI (reference sequence). This CDR3 has 15 residues. Trimming left V 4 bases short and J 2 bases short, with 14 bases between. The CDR3 protein is CASSSTPTGNYGYTF. The CDR3 coding sequence is TGTGCCAGCAGTTCCACTCCTACAGGGAACTATGGCTACACCTTC.